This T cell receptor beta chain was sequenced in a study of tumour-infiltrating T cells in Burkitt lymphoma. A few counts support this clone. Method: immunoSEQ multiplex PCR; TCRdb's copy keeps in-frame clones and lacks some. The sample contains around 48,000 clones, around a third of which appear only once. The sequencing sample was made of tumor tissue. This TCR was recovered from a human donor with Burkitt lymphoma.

The chain's CDR3 is CASSERSGETDTQYF. CDR3 nucleotides: TGTGCCAGCAGTGAAAGGTCAGGAGAAACAGATACGCAGTATTTT. The chain recombines TRBV2 with TRBJ2-3, with no clear D. The CDR3 totals 15 residues. CDR1 and CDR2 (germline): SNHLY, FYNNEI. Trimming took off 2 bases at V and 3 bases at J, with 12 bases between the two ends.